The 27 T cell receptor beta chains in this list originate from one sample, sequenced in a study of OX40 agonist ivuxolimab in advanced cancers. Produced via immunoSEQ multiplex PCR; TCRdb's table is partial and in-frame only. The sample lists 65,000 to 70,000 clones, around four fifths occurring once. The input for sequencing was CD4+ or CD8+ T cells sorted from blood, taken in a trial of the OX40 agonist ivuxolimab. The receptors come from an adult with an advanced solid tumor such as melanoma, head and neck, liver or kidney cancer.

The count of this clone is one. The chain is built from TRBV10-3 and TRBJ1-3; D is undetermined. Trimming stripped 3 bases from V and 6 bases from J, with 3 bases between. The CDR3 loop spans 11 amino acids. The germline gives CDR1 ENHRY, CDR2 SYGVKD. In nucleotides, the CDR3 is TGTGCCATCAGTGACTTAAACACCATATATTTT. Amino acid sequence: CAISDLNTIYF.

The chain combines TRBV14 with TRBJ2-5; 12 nucleotides align to TRBD2. Germline V CDR1 and CDR2: SGHDN, FVKESK. The ends lost 2 bases at V and 3 bases at J; junction bases unmatched: 1. The CDR3 is 15 residues long. Written as DNA, the CDR3 is TGTGCCAGCAGCCAACGACTAGCGGGGGAAGAGACCCAGTACTTC. Its protein is CASSQRLAGEETQYF.

On this clone itself: The junction departs from the called germline gene at one end, perhaps through a read error. V gene TRBV10-3 combines with J gene TRBJ2-7; no firm D call. Germline CDR1 and CDR2: ENHRY and SYGVKD. The CDR3 consists of 12 residues. The CDR3 loop is CAISESSYGQYF. The CDR3 bases are TGTGCCATCAGTGAGTCGAGCTACGGGCAGTACTTC.

The V call is TRBV19, the J call TRBJ2-3, with D perhaps matching TRBD1 (7 bases). The ends were cut back, 7 bases at V and 5 bases at J, with 19 bases in the middle. From germline, CDR1 is LNHDA and CDR2 SQIVND (reference sequence). The CDR3 contains 15 residues. This CDR3 reads CASTLSRGRIDTQYF. CDR3 bases: TGTGCCAGTACCCTGTCCAGGGGGAGGATAGATACGCAGTATTTT. Combining the CDR3 with reference TRBV19 and TRBJ2-3 gives the whole variable domain DGGITQSPKYLFRKEGQNVTLSCEQNLNHDAMYWYRQDPGQGLRLIYYSQIVNDFQKGDIAEGYSVSREKKESFPLTVTSAQKNPTAFYLCASTLSRGRIDTQYFGPGTRLTVL.

This clone was observed once. The CDR3 region is CASSTGQGAGEQYF. Written as DNA, the CDR3 is TGTGCCAGCAGCACTGGACAGGGGGCCGGTGAGCAGTACTTC. The V and J genes are TRBV11-1 and TRBJ2-7, with TRBD1 matching over 11 bases. Germline V gene sequence: CDR1 SGHAT, CDR2 FQDESV (reference sequence). The ends lost 5 bases at V and 7 bases at J; junction bases unmatched: 7. The CDR3 runs 14 residues.

The CDR3, as DNA: TGCGCCAGCACCGGATCCGGGGGTCGGGGTGATACGCAGTATTTT. Its translation is CASTGSGGRGDTQYF. This sequence joins TRBV5-1 and TRBJ2-3; a weak D match, TRBD2 (6 bases). The CDR3 loop spans 15 amino acids. CDR1 SGHRS and CDR2 YFSETQ come from the germline V gene. Trimming shortened V by 6 bases and J by 6 bases, and 20 bases separated the two germline ends.

This chain uses TRBV15 with TRBJ1-4; TRBD1 aligns across 8 bases. The V gene's germline CDR1 is LNHNV and CDR2 YYDKDF (reference sequence). CDR3 length: 18 residues. After removal of 5 bases from V and 3 bases from J, the junction contained 14 bases not matched to a gene. For the CDR3, the DNA is TGTGCCACCAGCCGGAGACAGGGGATCATCGGGGCTAATGAAAAACTGTTTTTT. Translated, it gives CATSRRQGIIGANEKLFF.

The chain recombines TRBV7-6 with TRBJ2-3; D ambiguous. With 4 bases removed from V and 3 bases from J, the gap between germline ends came to 8 bases. Germline CDR1 reads SGHVS; CDR2 reads FNYEAQ. The CDR3 has 13 amino acids. This chain's CDR3 is CASSYQPTDTQYF. The CDR3 region has the DNA TGTGCCAGCAGCTATCAGCCAACAGATACGCAGTATTTT.

The J gene is TRBJ2-1, the V gene TRBV28; D uncertain. Germline-derived CDR1 and CDR2 are MDHEN and SYDVKM. The ends were cut back, 8 bases at V and 8 bases at J, with 19 bases in the middle. This CDR3 is 14 amino acids long. As DNA, the CDR3 is TGTGCCAGCTACCAAGCCCCCCTCGTCCATGAGCAGTTCTTC. Its protein product is CASYQAPLVHEQFF.

This chain links TRBV5-1 with TRBJ1-1; D ambiguous. CDR1 SGHRS and CDR2 YFSETQ come from the germline V gene. CDR3 length: 14 amino acids. Trimming took 2 bases from V and 1 from J, leaving 9 bases between them. The CDR3 DNA sequence: TGCGCCAGCAGCTTAATGTGGGCGAACACTGAAGCTTTCTTT. It is translated as CASSLMWANTEAFF.

The chain uses TRBV6-5 and TRBJ2-7, with 8 bases matching TRBD1. Trimming took 2 bases from V and 2 from J; bases not matched to a gene: 2. The germline gives CDR1 MNHEY, CDR2 SVGAGI. This CDR3 comprises 14 residues. The CDR3 DNA reads as TGTGCCAGCAGTTACCAGGGGGCGGCCTACGAGCAGTACTTC. This translates into CASSYQGAAYEQYF.

This clone has just one count. As DNA, the CDR3 is TGTGCCAGCAGCTTACACAGGGGGCAAGAGACCCAGTACTTC. Its protein product is CASSLHRGQETQYF. The chain recombines TRBV11-3 with TRBJ2-5; 8 bases map to TRBD1. J lost 2 bases, V lost 2 bases, and 1 base had no gene match. CDR1 is SGHNT and CDR2 is YENEEA in the germline V gene. The CDR3 has 14 residues.

This chain joins TRBV9 and TRBJ2-1; no clear D. This CDR3 is built from 13 residues. Germline assignment: CDR1 SGDLS and CDR2 YYNGEE. V lost 4 bases to trimming and J lost 9 bases, with 14 bases between them. CDR3 amino acids: CASSPTPASEQFF. In nucleotides, the CDR3 is TGTGCCAGCAGCCCGACGCCTGCTAGTGAGCAGTTCTTC. Variable domain in full (rest from reference TRBV9 and TRBJ2-1): DSGVTQTPKHLITATGQRVTLRCSPRSGDLSVYWYQQSLDQGLQFLIQYYNGEERAKGNILERFSAQQFPDLHSELNLSSLELGDSALYFCASSPTPASEQFFGPGTRLTVL.

The chain uses TRBV16 and TRBJ1-2, with a tentative D call TRBD1 (5 bases). The V end lost 0 bases, the J end lost 4 bases, and 9 bases lay between the germline ends. Germline loops: CDR1 KGHSY, CDR2 FQNENV. This CDR3 is built from 14 residues. The CDR3 DNA follows: TGTGCCAGCAGCCAATCGGGGGGGTCCTATGGCTACACCTTC. It specifies CASSQSGGSYGYTF.

J is TRBJ2-3 and V is TRBV5-1, with TRBD2 identical over 8 bases. The CDR3 loop spans 14 amino acids. CDR1 and CDR2 (germline): SGHRS, YFSETQ. The trim removed 5 bases at V and 4 bases at J, leaving 6 bases unmatched. The CDR3 nucleotides are TGCGCCAGCAGAGTAGCGGGAACCCCAGATACGCAGTATTTT. This translates into CASRVAGTPDTQYF. Variable domain in full (rest from reference TRBV5-1 and TRBJ2-3): KAGVTQTPRYLIKTRGQQVTLSCSPISGHRSVSWYQQTPGQGLQFLFEYFSETQRNKGNFPGRFSGRQFSNSRSEMNVSTLELGDSALYLCASRVAGTPDTQYFGPGTRLTVL.

V gene TRBV29-1 combines with J gene TRBJ1-1; weak D call: TRBD1 (5 bases). Trimming took off 7 bases at V and 1 base at J, with 16 bases between the two ends. CDR3 length equals 14 residues. Per the germline V gene, CDR1 is SQVTM and CDR2 is ANQGSEA. The CDR3 sequence is CSARGWTPNTEAFF. DNA for the CDR3: TGCAGCGCCCGAGGATGGACACCGAACACTGAAGCTTTCTTT. Variable domain in full (rest from reference TRBV29-1 and TRBJ1-1): SAVISQKPSRDICQRGTSLTIQCQVDSQVTMMFWYRQQPGQSLTLIATANQGSEATYESGFVIDKFPISRPNLTFSTLTVSNMSPEDSSIYLCSARGWTPNTEAFFGQGTRLTVV.

The rearrangement joins TRBV7-9 to TRBJ2-5, with 8 bases matching TRBD2. Germline V CDR1 and CDR2: SEHNR, FQNEAQ (reference sequence). The trim removed 5 bases at V and 5 bases at J, leaving 13 bases unmatched. CDR3 length: 16 amino acids. The CDR3 nucleotides read TGTGCCAGCAGCCCGAGGCTCTTCGGGGGGGTGGAGACCCAGTACTTC. Encoded protein: CASSPRLFGGVETQYF.

The gene calls are TRBV6-6 and TRBJ1-1, with TRBD1 as a possible D gene (6 bases). CDR3 size: 14 residues. Trimming stripped 6 bases from V and 7 bases from J, with 18 bases between. In germline, CDR1 is MNHNY, CDR2 SVGAGI (reference sequence). DNA for the CDR3: TGTGCCAGCAGCAAAACCGGAGACAGGAGTGAAGCTTTCTTT. It is translated as CASSKTGDRSEAFF.

The chain combines TRBV6-1 with TRBJ2-2; the match to TRBD2 covers 10 bases. The CDR3 totals 15 residues. V was clipped by 2 bases and J by 10 bases; unmatched bases: 7. Looked up from germline, CDR1 is MNHNS and CDR2 is SASEGT. The CDR3 sequence: CASSEYLAGGLELFF. The DNA for the CDR3 is TGTGCCAGCAGTGAATACTTAGCGGGGGGTCTGGAGCTGTTTTTT.

This chain links TRBV7-9 with TRBJ2-2; D possibly corresponds to TRBD1 (5 bases). CDR3 length: 12 amino acids. Trimming took 2 bases from V and 9 from J, leaving 7 bases between them. CDR1 SEHNR and CDR2 FQNEAQ come from the germline V gene (reference sequence). CDR3 DNA: TGTGCCAGCAGCTTACAGGGCCGGGAGCTGTTTTTT. It yields the protein CASSLQGRELFF. Together with reference TRBV7-9 and TRBJ2-2, the CDR3 gives the full variable domain: DTGVSQNPRHKITKRGQNVTFRCDPISEHNRLYWYRQTLGQGPEFLTYFQNEAQLEKSRLLSDRFSAERPKGSFSTLEIQRTEQGDSAMYLCASSLQGRELFFGEGSRLTVL.

V is TRBV19 and J is TRBJ2-3; D unclear. The CDR3 spans 15 residues. With 6 bases removed from V and 2 bases from J, the gap between germline ends came to 15 bases. CDR1 and CDR2 from the germline V gene are LNHDA and SQIVND (reference sequence). The CDR3 protein is CASSSDRRTTDTQYF. CDR3 sequence (DNA): TGTGCCAGTAGCTCGGATCGTAGGACCACAGATACGCAGTATTTT.

Here the CDR3 DNA reads TGTGCCAGCAGCCCTAGACTAGCGGACTACAATGAGCAGTTCTTC. This encodes CASSPRLADYNEQFF. The genes are TRBV9 and TRBJ2-1; TRBD2 agrees at 9 bases. Germline V gene data show CDR1 as SGDLS and CDR2 as YYNGEE. The V and J ends lost 4 bases and 3 bases, in that order; junction bases with no gene match: 5. The CDR3 sequence is 15 residues long.

The chain employs TRBV2 and TRBJ2-1; D assignment may be TRBD1 or TRBD2 (5 bases each). This CDR3 comprises 17 residues. The germline gives CDR1 SNHLY, CDR2 FYNNEI. The ends were cut back, 1 base at V and 4 bases at J, with 17 bases in the middle. CDR3 protein: CASSEDWVAGRYNEQFF. CDR3 nucleotides: TGTGCCAGCAGTGAAGATTGGGTGGCAGGGAGATACAATGAGCAGTTCTTC.

J is TRBJ1-6 and V is TRBV28; the D gene is possibly TRBD1 (5 bases). Trimming shortened V by 6 bases and J by 9 bases, and 18 bases separated the two germline ends. The germline gives CDR1 MDHEN, CDR2 SYDVKM. The CDR3 sequence is 15 residues long. As DNA, the CDR3 is TGTGCCAGCAGAAGCCCGGGACGGGGACTTTCACCCCTCCACTTT. This codes for CASRSPGRGLSPLHF.

The V and J genes are TRBV5-1 and TRBJ2-1, with 7 nucleotides matching TRBD1. Germline V lookup: CDR1 SGHRS, CDR2 YFSETQ. The CDR3 loop spans 15 amino acids. V was pared by 0 bases and J by 1 base, with 1 base of the junction left unmatched. CDR3 nucleotide sequence: TGCGCCAGCAGCTTGGAACAGGGGTCCTACAATGAGCAGTTCTTC. Protein sequence: CASSLEQGSYNEQFF.

This chain connects TRBV7-3 to TRBJ1-1; D gene unclear. The CDR3 is 14 residues long. The germline V gene has CDR1 SGHTA and CDR2 FQGTGA. V was clipped by 2 bases and J by 1 base, with 8 bases between them. Written as DNA, the CDR3 is TGTGCCAGCAGCTTAGCGGGTTGGAACACTGAAGCTTTCTTT. It specifies CASSLAGWNTEAFF.

This clone was seen just once. The genes are TRBV18 and TRBJ1-2, with 9 bases aligning to TRBD1. After removal of 3 bases from V and 7 bases from J, the junction contained 6 bases not matched to a gene. This CDR3 comprises 14 residues. Germline loops: CDR1 KGHSH, CDR2 LQKENI. CDR3 DNA sequence: TGTGCCAGCTCACCCGGGACAGGGAAGAGTGGCTACACCTTC. The encoded protein is CASSPGTGKSGYTF.